The present entry profiles one TCR beta chain with its context. Its target is not known. Germline V gives CDR1 SEHNR, CDR2 FQNEAQ (reference sequence). The length of the CDR3 is 14 residues. V lost 5 bases and J 3 bases, leaving 14 bases between the germline ends. This sample is drawn from a study of cytomegalovirus exposure and HLA in healthy donors. The study, taken as a whole, reports: In an earlier analysis, in some 500 donors, most V segments appeared productive either ~90% or ~30% of the time. In a later analysis, most CMV-associated TCR beta chains appeared HLA-restricted. Published work reported that the classifier diagnosed cytomegalovirus status with high specificity and sensitivity. At a 0.05 false discovery rate, a later analysis found about 17,000 TCR beta sequences to be associated with HLA alleles.

The PCR employed 60 Vbeta primers together with 13 Jbeta primers. Only in-frame clones appear in the TCRdb table, and some are missing; sequencing was by immunoSEQ multiplex PCR. In all, the sample yields around 120,000 clones. Sequencing input: PBMCs. This chain joins TRBV7-9 and TRBJ2-7, with D possibly being TRBD2 (6 bases). This TCR came from a man between 18 and 35 years old in good health and CMV-seronegative. The CDR3 DNA is TGTGCCAGCAGCCCAGGGACTCCTAACTACGAGCAGTACTTC. Encoded protein: CASSPGTPNYEQYF.